Reported below is one TCR beta chain. Its antigen remains unidentified. Clones were read by immunoSEQ multiplex PCR, and TCRdb kept only the in-frame ones, dropping some. The table has some 150,000 clones, around 86% seen once. These data originate in a study of T cell responses to AZD1222 COVID-19 vaccine. This CDR3 has 14 amino acids. Trimming removed 6 bases from V and 4 bases from J, with 15 bases in between. Germline assignment: CDR1 SGHDN and CDR2 FVKESK. Findings and caveats of the study: The sample set comprised mostly white British donors with more females, and clonal diversity was possibly underestimated.

Sequences were derived from peripheral blood, sampled on day 0 of MenACWY control vaccination. The origin of this receptor is an adult in good health. This chain uses TRBV14 with TRBJ1-1, with D hard to call. The CDR3 region is CASRPDTRGTEAFF. The CDR3 DNA follows: TGTGCCAGCAGACCCGACACGCGGGGCACTGAAGCTTTCTTT.